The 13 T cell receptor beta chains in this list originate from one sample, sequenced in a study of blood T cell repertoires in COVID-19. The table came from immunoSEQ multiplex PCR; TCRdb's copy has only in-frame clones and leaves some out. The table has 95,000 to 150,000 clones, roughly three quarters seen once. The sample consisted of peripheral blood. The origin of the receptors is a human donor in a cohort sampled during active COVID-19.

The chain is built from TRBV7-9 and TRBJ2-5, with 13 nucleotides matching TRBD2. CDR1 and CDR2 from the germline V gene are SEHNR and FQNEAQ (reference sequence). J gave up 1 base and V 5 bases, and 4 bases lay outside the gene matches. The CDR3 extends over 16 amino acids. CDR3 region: CASSSGTSGAQETQYF. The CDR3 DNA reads TGTGCCAGCAGCAGCGGGACTAGCGGGGCCCAAGAGACCCAGTACTTC.

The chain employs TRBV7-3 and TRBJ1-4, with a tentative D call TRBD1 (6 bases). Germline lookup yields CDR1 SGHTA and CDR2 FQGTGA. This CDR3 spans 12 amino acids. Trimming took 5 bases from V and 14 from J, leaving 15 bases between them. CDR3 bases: TGTGCCAGCAGCCTTACAGGGACCATCCTGTTTTTT. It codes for CASSLTGTILFF.

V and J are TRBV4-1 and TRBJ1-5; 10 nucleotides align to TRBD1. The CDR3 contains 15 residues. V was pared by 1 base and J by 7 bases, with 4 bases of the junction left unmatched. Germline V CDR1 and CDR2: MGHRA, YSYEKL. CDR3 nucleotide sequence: TGCGCCAGCAGCCAAGGACAGGGGGCTAGGCAGCCCCAGCATTTT. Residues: CASSQGQGARQPQHF.

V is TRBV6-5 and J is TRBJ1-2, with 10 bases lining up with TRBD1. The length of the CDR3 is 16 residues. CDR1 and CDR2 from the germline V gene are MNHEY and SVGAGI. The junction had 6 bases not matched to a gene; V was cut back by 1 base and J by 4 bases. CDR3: CASSYFWTGGTYGYTF. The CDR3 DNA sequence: TGTGCCAGCAGTTACTTTTGGACAGGGGGTACCTATGGCTACACCTTC.

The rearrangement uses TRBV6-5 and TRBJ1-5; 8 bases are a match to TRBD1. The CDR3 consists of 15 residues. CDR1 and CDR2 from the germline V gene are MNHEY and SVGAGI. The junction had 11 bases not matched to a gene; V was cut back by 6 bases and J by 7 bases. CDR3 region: CASRPRQGPVQPQHF. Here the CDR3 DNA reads TGTGCCAGCAGGCCCAGACAGGGGCCCGTGCAGCCCCAGCATTTT.

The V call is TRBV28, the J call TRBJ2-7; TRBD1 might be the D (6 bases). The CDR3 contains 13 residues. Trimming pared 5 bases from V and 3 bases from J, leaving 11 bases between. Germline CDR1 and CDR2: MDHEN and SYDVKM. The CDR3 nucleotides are TGTGCCAGCAGTGAACAGGGTAACTACGAGCAGTACTTC. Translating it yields CASSEQGNYEQYF.

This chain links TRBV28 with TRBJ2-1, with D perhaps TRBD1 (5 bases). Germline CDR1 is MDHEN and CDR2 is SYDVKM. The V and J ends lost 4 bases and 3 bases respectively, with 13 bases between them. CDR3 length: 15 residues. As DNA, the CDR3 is TGTGCCAGCAGTTACGACAGCTACCTCTACAATGAGCAGTTCTTC. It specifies CASSYDSYLYNEQFF.

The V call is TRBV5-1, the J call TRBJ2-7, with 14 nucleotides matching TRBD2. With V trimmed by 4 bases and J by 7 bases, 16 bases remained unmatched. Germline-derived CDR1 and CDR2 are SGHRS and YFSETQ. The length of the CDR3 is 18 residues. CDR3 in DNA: TGCGCCAGCAGCCTAGGACTAGCGGGGGGACCAACTATTACGGAGCAGTACTTC. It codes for CASSLGLAGGPTITEQYF.

Here the CDR3 reads CASSQEGTSGNEQYF. The CDR3 DNA sequence: TGTGCCAGCAGCCAAGAGGGGACTAGCGGTAACGAGCAGTACTTC. The rearrangement uses TRBV3-1 (or the pseudogene TRBV3-2) and TRBJ2-7, with TRBD2 identical over 11 bases. Germline assignment: CDR1 LGHDT and CDR2 YNNKEL (reference sequence). The J segment lost 5 bases and the V segment lost 0 bases, leaving 3 bases of the junction unmatched. CDR3 length: 15 residues.

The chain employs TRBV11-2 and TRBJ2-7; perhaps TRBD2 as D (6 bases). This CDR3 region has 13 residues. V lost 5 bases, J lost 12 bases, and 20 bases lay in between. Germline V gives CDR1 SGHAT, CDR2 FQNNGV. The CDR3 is CASSPPGGIPGYF. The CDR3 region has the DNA TGTGCCAGCAGCCCACCCGGAGGGATTCCTGGGTACTTC.

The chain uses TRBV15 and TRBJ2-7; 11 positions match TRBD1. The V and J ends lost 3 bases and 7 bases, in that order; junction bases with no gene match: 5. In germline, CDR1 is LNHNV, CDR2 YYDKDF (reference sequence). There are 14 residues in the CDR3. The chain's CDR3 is CATSRDRGLGEQYF. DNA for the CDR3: TGTGCCACCAGCAGGGACAGGGGGCTAGGGGAGCAGTACTTC.

CDR3 loop: CASSYLATTGEQYF. The CDR3 nucleotides are TGTGCCAGCAGTTACCTAGCCACAACGGGAGAGCAGTACTTC. This rearrangement joins TRBV6-5 to TRBJ2-7; D may be TRBD2 (5 bases). The CDR3 has 14 amino acids. Between the trimmed V and J ends, which lost 2 bases and 7 bases, there was a span of 15 bases. The germline V gene has CDR1 MNHEY and CDR2 SVGAGI.

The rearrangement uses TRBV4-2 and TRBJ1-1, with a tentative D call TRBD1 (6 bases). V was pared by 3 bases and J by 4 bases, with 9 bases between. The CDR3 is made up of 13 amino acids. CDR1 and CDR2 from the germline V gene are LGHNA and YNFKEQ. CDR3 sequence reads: CASSHLGGTEAFF. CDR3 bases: TGTGCCAGCAGCCATCTAGGGGGCACTGAAGCTTTCTTT.